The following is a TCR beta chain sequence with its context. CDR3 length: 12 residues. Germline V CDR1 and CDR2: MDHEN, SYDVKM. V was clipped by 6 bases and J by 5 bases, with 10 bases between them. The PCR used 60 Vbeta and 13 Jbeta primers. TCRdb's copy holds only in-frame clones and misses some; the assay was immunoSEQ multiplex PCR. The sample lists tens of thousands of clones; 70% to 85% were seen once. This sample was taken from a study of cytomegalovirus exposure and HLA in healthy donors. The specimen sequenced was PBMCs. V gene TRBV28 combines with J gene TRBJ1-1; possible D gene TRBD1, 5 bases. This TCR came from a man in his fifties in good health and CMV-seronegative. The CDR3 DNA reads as TGTGCCAGCAGCTCCCAGGGAACTGAAGCTTTCTTT. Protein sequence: CASSSQGTEAFF.